This T cell receptor beta chain was sequenced in a study of T cell repertoires in cytomegalovirus infection. TCRdb reprocessed the reads via MiXCR and lists one record per CDR3 protein. The sample has roughly 340,000 distinct CDR3 sequences, 25% to 35% seen once. Per the germline V gene, CDR1 is MNHNS and CDR2 is SASEGT. The CDR3 spans 14 residues. Trimming left V 9 bases short and J 1 base short, with 12 bases between. Points on this clonotype: The target antigen is unknown.

The TCR comes from a human donor in good health (CMV status not recorded). Some clones in this sample may be carry-over from other donors' samples. The chain combines TRBV6-1 with TRBJ2-2; maybe TRBD2 (5 bases). The sequences come from cultured PBMCs, collected from culture after CMV antigen stimulation. The CDR3 protein is CASSPSKNTGELFF. In nucleotides, the CDR3 is TGTGCCAGTTCCCCTAGCAAGAACACCGGGGAGCTGTTTTTT.